This T cell receptor (beta chain) was recorded in a study of post-analysis software for immune sequencing data. For the study at large: Clinical courses comprised relapsing-remitting, secondary progressive and progressive-relapsing multiple sclerosis.

Study observations and caveats: Controls had lower frequencies than patients of about 5 TRBV segments, which included TRBV5-6, TRBV5-1 and TRBV20-1. People with multiple sclerosis had a significantly lower normalized Chao1 diversity than controls did.

TCR beta cDNA libraries had unique molecular identifiers. TCRdb passed the PCR reads through MiXCR, listing each CDR3 protein once. The data hold about 540,000 distinct CDR3 sequences, with around 36% observed a single time. Worth noting for this clonotype: The antigen is unknown.

Trimming shortened V by 7 bases and J by 5 bases, and 17 bases separated the two germline ends. This CDR3 has 15 amino acids. The sequenced sample was blood. This TCR was recovered from a girl aged 2-17 years with multiple sclerosis. The J gene is TRBJ1-4, the V gene TRBV12-3 or TRBV12-4; a weak D match, TRBD1 (6 bases). CDR3 sequence: CASTDRRTENEKLFF. DNA for the CDR3: TGTGCCAGCACCGACCGGAGGACAGAGAATGAAAAACTGTTTTTT.